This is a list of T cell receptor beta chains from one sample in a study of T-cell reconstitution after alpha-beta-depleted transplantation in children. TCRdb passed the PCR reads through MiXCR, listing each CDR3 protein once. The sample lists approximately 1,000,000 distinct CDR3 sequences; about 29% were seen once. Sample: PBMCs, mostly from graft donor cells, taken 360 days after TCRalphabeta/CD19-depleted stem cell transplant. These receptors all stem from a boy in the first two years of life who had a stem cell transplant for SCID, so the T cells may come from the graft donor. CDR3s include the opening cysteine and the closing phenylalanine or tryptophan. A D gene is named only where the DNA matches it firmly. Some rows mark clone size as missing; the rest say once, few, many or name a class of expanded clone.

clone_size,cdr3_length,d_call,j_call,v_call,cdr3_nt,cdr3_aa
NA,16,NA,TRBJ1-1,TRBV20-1,TGCAGTGCTAGAGGGGATATTAGATCCATGAACACTGAAGCTTTCTTT,CSARGDIRSMNTEAFF
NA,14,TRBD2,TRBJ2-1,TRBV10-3,TGTGCCGTCGGCGGGCTAGCGGGTTACAATGAGCAGTTCTTC,CAVGGLAGYNEQFF
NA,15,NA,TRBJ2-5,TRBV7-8,TGTGCCAGCAGCTCACGACCAGAGGGGATGGAGACCCAGTACTTC,CASSSRPEGMETQYF
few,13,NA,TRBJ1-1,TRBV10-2,TGCGCCAGCATGGCAGGGGCAGGTTATAAGGCTTTCTTT,CASMAGAGYKAFF
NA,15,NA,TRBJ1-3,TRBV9,TGTGCCAGCAGCGATTCGGCGAGCTCTGGAAACACCATATATTTT,CASSDSASSGNTIYF
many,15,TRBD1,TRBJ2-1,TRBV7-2,TGTGCCAGCAACTCCGGGACAGGACTGTTCAATGAGCAGTTCTTC,CASNSGTGLFNEQFF
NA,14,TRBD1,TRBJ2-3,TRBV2,TGTGCCAGCGGGACAGGGAGAAACACAGATACGCAGTATTTT,CASGTGRNTDTQYF
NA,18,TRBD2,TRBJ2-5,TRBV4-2,TGTGCCAGCAGCCAAGGAACGGCTAGCGGGGGGGCCGTAGAGACCCAGTACTTC,CASSQGTASGGAVETQYF
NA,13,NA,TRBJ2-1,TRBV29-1,TGCAGCGTTGTCCCCACAGGGAAGAATGAGCAGTTCTTC,CSVVPTGKNEQFF
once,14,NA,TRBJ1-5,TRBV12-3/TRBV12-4,TGTGCCAGCATAGGTTCGGCTTATAATCAGCCCCAGCATTTT,CASIGSAYNQPQHF
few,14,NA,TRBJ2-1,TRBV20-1,TGCAGTGCTAACAGGGCTCTCTCCTACAATGAGCAGTTCTTC,CSANRALSYNEQFF
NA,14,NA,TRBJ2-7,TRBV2,TGTGCCAGCAGTGAGTCGGTCGGTTTAAGCCAGCAGTACTTC,CASSESVGLSQQYF
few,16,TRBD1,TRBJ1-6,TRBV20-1,TGCAGTGCCACCTTCCATGGGACAGGGATAGGGTCACCCCTCCACTTT,CSATFHGTGIGSPLHF
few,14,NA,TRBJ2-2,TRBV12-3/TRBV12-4,TGTGCCAGCAGTAACCCCAGCTACACCGGGGAGCTGTTTTTT,CASSNPSYTGELFF
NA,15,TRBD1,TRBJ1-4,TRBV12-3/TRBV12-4,TGTGCCAGCAGAGCTACGGGACAGGAGCGAGGAAAACTGTTTTTT,CASRATGQERGKLFF
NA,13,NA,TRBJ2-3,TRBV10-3,TGTGCCATCAGCGACAGGTTCACAGATACGCAGTATTTT,CAISDRFTDTQYF
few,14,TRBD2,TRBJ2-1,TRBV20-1,TGCAGTGCTCAGCGGGGGGGCCCAGGCAATGAGCAGTTCTTC,CSAQRGGPGNEQFF
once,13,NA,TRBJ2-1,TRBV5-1,TGCGCCAGCAGCTTGGATCCGGAAGGGTGGCAGTTCTTC,CASSLDPEGWQFF
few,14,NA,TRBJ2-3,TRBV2,TGTGCCAGCAGTGTGTTGGATCGTACAGATACGCAGTATTTT,CASSVLDRTDTQYF
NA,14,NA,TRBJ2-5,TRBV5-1,TGCGCCAGCCTAAAGGGGGTTTCGGGAGAGACCCAGTACTTC,CASLKGVSGETQYF
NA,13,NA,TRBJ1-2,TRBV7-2,TGTGCCAGCAGCACGGACGTAATATATGGCTACACCTTC,CASSTDVIYGYTF
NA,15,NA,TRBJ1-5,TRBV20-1,TGCAGTGCTAGAGATCAGGGCAGGGGCGGCCAGCCCCAGCATTTT,CSARDQGRGGQPQHF
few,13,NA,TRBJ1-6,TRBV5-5,TGTGCCAGCAGCCCATCAGGGGTGACACCCCTCCACTTT,CASSPSGVTPLHF
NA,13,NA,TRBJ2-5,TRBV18,TGTGCCAGCTCCAACGGCAGGCAAGAGACCCAGTACTTC,CASSNGRQETQYF
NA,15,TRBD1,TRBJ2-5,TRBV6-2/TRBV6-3,TGTGCCAGCAGTTACGGGACAGGGGGGGGAGAGACCCAGTACTTC,CASSYGTGGGETQYF
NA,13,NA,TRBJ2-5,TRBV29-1,TGCAGCGTTGAAGGACAGCCCCAAGAGACCCAGTACTTC,CSVEGQPQETQYF
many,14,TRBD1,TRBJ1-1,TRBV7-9,TGTGCCAGCAGCTTCGAGACAGGGAACGCTGAAGCTTTCTTT,CASSFETGNAEAFF
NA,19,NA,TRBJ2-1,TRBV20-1,TGCAGTGCTAGAGATGGGCCCTCCAGATCCTGGTCTGCCTACAATGAGCAGTTCTTC,CSARDGPSRSWSAYNEQFF
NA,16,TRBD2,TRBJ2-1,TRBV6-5,TGTGCCAGCAGTTCGAATCTAGCGGGGGGCTACAATGAGCAGTTCTTC,CASSSNLAGGYNEQFF
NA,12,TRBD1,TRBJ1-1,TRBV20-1,TGCAGTGCTTACGGACAGGGCGGAGGGGCTTTCTTT,CSAYGQGGGAFF
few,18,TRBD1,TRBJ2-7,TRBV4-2,TGTGCCAGCAGCCAAGAGTATAACCGGGACAGCTACTCCTACGAGCAGTACTTC,CASSQEYNRDSYSYEQYF
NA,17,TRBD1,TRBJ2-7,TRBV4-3,TGCGCCAGCAGCCAAGATACACAGGGGGAAGGCTCCTACGAGCAGTACTTC,CASSQDTQGEGSYEQYF
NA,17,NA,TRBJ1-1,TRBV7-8,TGTGCCAGCAGCGTCACGAATTTTCCGGGAAGGGCGTTAGAAGCTTTCTTT,CASSVTNFPGRALEAFF
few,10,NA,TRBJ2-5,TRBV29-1,TGCAGCGTTGAATTGGTGACCCAGTACTTC,CSVELVTQYF
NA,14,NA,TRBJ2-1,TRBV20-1,TGCAGTGCCCTACGGGGGACCTCCTACAATGAGCAGTTCTTC,CSALRGTSYNEQFF
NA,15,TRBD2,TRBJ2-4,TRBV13,TGTGCCAGCAGCTTAGGAGCGGGGGGGAGAAACATTCAGTACTTC,CASSLGAGGRNIQYF
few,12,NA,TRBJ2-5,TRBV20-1,TGCAGTGCCGGGAAGGTAAAAGAGACCCAGTACTTC,CSAGKVKETQYF
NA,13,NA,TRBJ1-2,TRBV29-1,TGCAGCGTTGGGGGGACGGTTGGCTATGGCTACACCTTC,CSVGGTVGYGYTF
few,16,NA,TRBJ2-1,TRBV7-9,TGTGCCAGCAGCTTATGGGGGACCCGACATCGCGATGAGCAGTTCTTC,CASSLWGTRHRDEQFF
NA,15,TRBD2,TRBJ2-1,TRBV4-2,TGTGCCAGCGGAGTAGCGGGCGACTCCTACAATGAGCAGTTCTTC,CASGVAGDSYNEQFF
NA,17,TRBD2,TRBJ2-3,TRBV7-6,TGTGCCAGCAGCTTAGCCCCAGCGGGGACCAGCACAGATACGCAGTATTTT,CASSLAPAGTSTDTQYF
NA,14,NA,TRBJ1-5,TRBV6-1,TGTGCCAGCAGTATTTATGAGGGCAATCAGCCCCAGCATTTT,CASSIYEGNQPQHF
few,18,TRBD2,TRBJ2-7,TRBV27,TGTGCCAGCAGTTTGTATAGCCCCCCTCAGGGACTATCCTACGAGCAGTACTTC,CASSLYSPPQGLSYEQYF
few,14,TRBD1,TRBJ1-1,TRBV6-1,TGTGCCAGCAGGGGACAGGGGGAAAAAGGTGAAGCTTTCTTT,CASRGQGEKGEAFF
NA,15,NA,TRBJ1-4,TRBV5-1,TGCGCCAGCAAAGTATCTATGGCTCGGACATCGAGACTGTTTTTT,CASKVSMARTSRLFF
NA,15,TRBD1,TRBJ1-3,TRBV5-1,TGCGCCAGCAGCCAGAAGACAGGGACTGGAAACACCATATATTTT,CASSQKTGTGNTIYF
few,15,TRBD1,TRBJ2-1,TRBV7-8,TGTGCCAGCAGCACCACCGGGACAGGGTACAATGAGCAGTTCTTC,CASSTTGTGYNEQFF
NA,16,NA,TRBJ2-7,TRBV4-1,TGCGCCAGCAGCCAAGATTGGGAACAGGGAGCCTACGAGCAGTACTTC,CASSQDWEQGAYEQYF
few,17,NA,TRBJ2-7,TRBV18,TGTGCCAGCTCACCACCGGGTCCGAGGCAGAAGGACTACGAGCAGTACTTC,CASSPPGPRQKDYEQYF
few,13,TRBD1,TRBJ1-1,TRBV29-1,TGCAGCGCCGGACAGGGTAAGAACACTGAAGCTTTCTTT,CSAGQGKNTEAFF
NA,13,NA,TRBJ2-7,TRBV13,TGTGCCAGCAGCTTTGGGCCCCGCGACGAGCAGTACTTC,CASSFGPRDEQYF
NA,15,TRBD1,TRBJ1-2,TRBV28,TGTGCCAGCAGTTTTCCCGGGACAGGGACTAAGGGCTACACCTTC,CASSFPGTGTKGYTF
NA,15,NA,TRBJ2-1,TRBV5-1,TGCGCCAGCAGCTTGGTGTGGGGCTCCTACAATGAGCAGTTCTTC,CASSLVWGSYNEQFF
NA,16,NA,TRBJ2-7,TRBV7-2,TGTGCCAGCAGCCCCTACGTGATTGGCTCTGGCTACGAGCAGTACTTC,CASSPYVIGSGYEQYF
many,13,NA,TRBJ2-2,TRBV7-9,TGTGCCAGCAGCTGGCTAAACACCGGGGAGCTGTTTTTT,CASSWLNTGELFF
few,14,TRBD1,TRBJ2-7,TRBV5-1,TGCGCCAGCAGCTTACAGGGGGCAGGCGACGAGCAGTACTTC,CASSLQGAGDEQYF